The entry that follows covers one T cell receptor beta chain sequence. Its antigen is unidentified. Preparation of the TCRbeta library was carried out with unique molecular identifiers. MiXCR, applied by TCRdb to the PCR reads, yields one record per CDR3 protein. The data hold about 460,000 distinct CDR3 sequences, with approximately 10% observed a single time. This entry is derived from a study of T-cell reconstitution after alpha-beta-depleted transplantation in children. Whole-study results and caveats: Expanded clones from the graft, numbering several hundred, reportedly supplied alpha-beta T cells about two months after transplant. At the one-year point after transplant, T-cell counts and TCRbeta diversity were found to come mostly from T cells that had been newly produced.

The sequencing used PBMCs, mostly from graft donor cells, collected 180 days after TCRalphabeta/CD19-depleted stem cell transplant. This receptor was identified in a female patient under 10 years old who had a stem cell transplant for aplastic anemia, so the T cells may come from the graft donor.

In DNA, the CDR3 is TGCAGCGTTGAAGGTGGGACAGGGAACTCCTACAATGAGCAGTTCTTC. It specifies CSVEGGTGNSYNEQFF. The chain couples TRBV29-1 to TRBJ2-1; 9 nucleotides line up with TRBD1. Trimming at V came to 1 base and at J to 0 bases, leaving 4 bases not matched to a gene. The germline CDR1 and CDR2 sequences are SQVTM and ANQGSEA. The CDR3 sequence is 16 residues long.